A single sample gave rise to the 26 T cell receptor beta chains below, sequenced in a study of read filtering for tumor transcriptome and immune sequencing. From roughly 400 ng of RNA, a library with molecular barcoded alpha/delta and beta/gamma adaptors was made. TCRdb reanalysed the reads using MiXCR and keeps one entry per CDR3 protein. Here the sample spans some 130,000 distinct CDR3 sequences, under 15% being singletons. Input material: a population of CD138-negative cells sorted from bone marrow. These TCRs come from a donor aged 40 or over with multiple myeloma.

This clonotype was counted at least ten times. The V and J genes are TRBV30 and TRBJ1-5, with a weak D call TRBD1 (6 bases). This CDR3 has 13 residues. CDR1 and CDR2 from the germline V gene are GTSNPN and SVGIG (reference sequence). Trimming left V 3 bases short and J 7 bases short, with 13 bases between. CDR3 DNA: TGTGCCTGGAGATCACAGGGATTACAGCCCCAGCATTTT. This translates into CAWRSQGLQPQHF.

In this sample, this clonotype turned up many times. The gene calls are TRBV12-3 or TRBV12-4 and TRBJ2-2; 9 nucleotides agree with TRBD1. The J segment lost 2 bases and the V segment lost 6 bases, leaving 4 bases of the junction unmatched. The CDR3 loop spans 15 amino acids. CDR3 sequence reads: CASSSGQGNTGELFF. In DNA, the CDR3 is TGTGCCAGCAGCTCGGGACAGGGAAACACCGGGGAGCTGTTTTTT.

The chain carries TRBV7-2 and TRBJ2-2; 11 bases map to TRBD2. CDR3 size: 17 residues. Trimming took 4 bases from V and 5 from J; bases not matched to a gene: 9. Germline assignment: CDR1 SGHTA and CDR2 FQGNSA. CDR3 region: CASSSTRLAGRTGELFF. DNA of the CDR3: TGTGCCAGCAGCTCGACCAGACTAGCGGGACGGACCGGGGAGCTGTTTTTT. Using reference TRBV7-2 and TRBJ2-2 for the parts outside the CDR3, the full variable domain is GAGVSQSPSNKVTEKGKDVELRCDPISGHTALYWYRQSLGQGLEFLIYFQGNSAPDKSGLPSDRFSAERTGGSVSTLTIQRTQQEDSAVYLCASSSTRLAGRTGELFFGEGSRLTVL.

Ten or more counts support this clonotype. The V and J genes are TRBV2 and TRBJ1-5; D gene unclear. This CDR3 contains 14 residues. CDR1 SNHLY and CDR2 FYNNEI come from the germline V gene. V lost 7 bases, J lost 3 bases, and 13 bases lay in between. The CDR3 DNA reads TGTGCCAGCACCCGAGGGCCTGACAATCAGCCCCAGCATTTT. Translation: CASTRGPDNQPQHF.

This clonotype appeared many times. This chain links TRBV29-1 with TRBJ2-1, with D possibly being TRBD1 (7 bases). The CDR3 runs 16 residues. Germline values: CDR1 SQVTM, CDR2 ANQGSEA. Trimming pared 0 bases from V and 2 bases from J, leaving 14 bases between. This CDR3 is CSVEDPDREAYNEQFF. CDR3 nucleotide sequence: TGCAGCGTTGAAGATCCCGACAGGGAGGCCTACAATGAGCAGTTCTTC.

This clonotype occurred many times. This chain uses TRBV2 with TRBJ2-1; TRBD2 aligns across 9 bases. Germline-derived CDR1 and CDR2 are SNHLY and FYNNEI. The CDR3 has 15 amino acids. The V gene end was trimmed by 6 bases and the J gene end by 3 bases; junction bases not matched to a gene: 6. Here the CDR3 reads CASRVSGSRYNEQFF. The CDR3 DNA reads TGTGCCAGCAGAGTTAGCGGGAGTCGCTACAATGAGCAGTTCTTC.

To note about this clonotype: This may arise from a read error, as a much more abundant clone is one base away. The chain employs TRBV6-5 and TRBJ1-1; a weak D match, TRBD1 (6 bases). The CDR3 has 13 residues. Germline assignment: CDR1 MNHEY and CDR2 SVGAGI. CDR3 in amino acids: CASSYPGGAEALF. In DNA, the CDR3 is TGTGCCAGCAGTTACCCGGGGGGGGCTGAGGCTCTCTTT.

This clonotype was seen ten or more times. The CDR3 DNA follows: TGTGCCAGCAGCCCTCAACAGGGGCAAGAGACCCAGTACTTC. Its protein is CASSPQQGQETQYF. This chain joins TRBV7-8 and TRBJ2-5, with 7 bases aligning to TRBD1. Germline lookup yields CDR1 SGHVS and CDR2 FQNEAQ. V lost 5 bases to trimming and J lost 2 bases; unmatched junction nucleotides: 5. The CDR3 contains 14 residues.

V is TRBV23-1 and J is TRBJ1-2, with a tentative D call TRBD1 (6 bases). TRBV23-1 is annotated as an ORF whose role is uncertain. The CDR3 is 17 amino acids. V was clipped by 4 bases and J by 5 bases, with 23 bases between them. The CDR3 region has the DNA TGCGCCAGCAGTCCTAGGAGCGGGGGCCAATATCGATATGGCTACACCTTC. Amino acids: CASSPRSGGQYRYGYTF.

This clonotype was found many times. The rearrangement links TRBV3-1 to TRBJ2-6, with 7 bases lining up with TRBD1. Germline V lookup: CDR1 LGHDT, CDR2 YNNKEL (reference sequence). Losses at the gene ends were 6 bases for V and 0 bases for J; bases not matched to a gene: 2. The CDR3 length is 15 residues. This chain's CDR3 is CASSRQGSGANVLTF. CDR3 coding DNA: TGTGCCAGCAGTCGACAGGGCTCTGGGGCCAACGTCCTGACTTTC.

Ten or more counts support this clonotype. This chain joins TRBV5-1 and TRBJ2-1; D remains unclear. The germline gives CDR1 SGHRS, CDR2 YFSETQ. V lost 3 bases to trimming and J lost 10 bases, with 17 bases between them. The CDR3 covers 14 residues. The CDR3 DNA follows: TGCGCCAGCAGCTATGCAAACAGAGGATGGGAGCAGTTCTTC. Its protein product is CASSYANRGWEQFF.

This clonotype was counted many times. The rearrangement joins TRBV5-6 to TRBJ1-1; D may be TRBD1 (5 bases). This CDR3 is built from 15 residues. V gave up 1 base and J gave up 4 bases, with 14 bases separating them. The germline V gene has CDR1 SGHDT and CDR2 YYEEEE. CDR3 region: CASSLYGGGRTEAFF. The CDR3 coding sequence is TGTGCCAGCAGCTTGTATGGGGGAGGTCGCACTGAAGCTTTCTTT. Using reference TRBV5-6 and TRBJ1-1 for the parts outside the CDR3, the full variable domain is DAGVTQSPTHLIKTRGQQVTLRCSPKSGHDTVSWYQQALGQGPQFIFQYYEEEERQRGNFPDRFSGHQFPNYSSELNVNALLLGDSALYLCASSLYGGGRTEAFFGQGTRLTVV.

This clonotype was seen many times. The chain joins TRBV24-1 to TRBJ2-1; TRBD2 agrees at 9 bases. Germline trimming cut 2 bases from V and 7 bases from J; bases unmatched to any gene: 8. CDR1 KGHDR and CDR2 SFDVKD come from the germline V gene. This CDR3 has 16 amino acids. CDR3 in amino acids: CATSDSWTSVWNEQFF. Written as DNA, the CDR3 is TGTGCCACCAGTGATTCCTGGACTAGCGTTTGGAATGAGCAGTTCTTC.

The table lists this clonotype with a few counts. This chain uses TRBV29-1 with TRBJ2-7; D is unresolved. The CDR3 is 12 amino acids. Looked up from germline, CDR1 is SQVTM and CDR2 is ANQGSEA. V was pared by 4 bases and J by 2 bases, with 9 bases between. CDR3 protein: CSVVLDAYEQYF. The CDR3 DNA reads as TGCAGCGTTGTTCTCGATGCCTACGAGCAGTACTTC.

V gene TRBV5-4 combines with J gene TRBJ2-1; 10 nucleotides line up with TRBD2. J was trimmed by 15 bases and V by 4 bases; bases with no gene match: 13. The CDR3 totals 14 residues. From germline, CDR1 is SGHNT and CDR2 YYREEE (reference sequence). CDR3 nucleotide sequence: TGTGCCAGCAGCGCTAGCGGGAGAGGTTACCGACGGTTCTTC. It translates to CASSASGRGYRRFF.

The table lists this clonotype with many counts. The genes are TRBV12-3 or TRBV12-4 and TRBJ2-7; D is perhaps TRBD2 (6 bases). The CDR3 loop spans 14 amino acids. Between the trimmed V and J ends, which lost 6 bases and 2 bases, there was a span of 14 bases. CDR3 loop: CASRKSGRPYEQYF. The CDR3 nucleotides read TGTGCCAGCAGGAAGAGCGGGCGCCCCTACGAGCAGTACTTC.

This clonotype was counted at least ten times. The chain carries TRBV7-2 and TRBJ2-3, with D unresolved. Germline V lookup: CDR1 SGHTA, CDR2 FQGNSA. The CDR3 extends over 16 amino acids. Trimming shortened V by 1 base and J by 2 bases, and 13 bases separated the two germline ends. The CDR3 DNA sequence: TGTGCCAGCAGCTTAGAAGGCGCAACTTACACAGATACGCAGTATTTT. Amino acids: CASSLEGATYTDTQYF.

This clonotype has a count of ten or more. Here the CDR3 reads CASSESGTYNEQFF. The CDR3 bases are TGTGCCAGCAGCGAAAGCGGAACCTACAATGAGCAGTTCTTC. The V gene is TRBV9, the J gene TRBJ2-1; tentatively, D is TRBD2 (5 bases). The V and J ends lost 3 bases and 2 bases respectively, with 9 bases between them. Germline loops: CDR1 SGDLS, CDR2 YYNGEE. The CDR3 is 14 amino acids.

This clonotype was seen ten or more times. V and J are TRBV12-3 or TRBV12-4 and TRBJ2-7; D unclear. V was clipped by 4 bases and J by 2 bases, with 6 bases between them. The CDR3 loop spans 12 amino acids. The CDR3 spells CASSSDTYEQYF. In DNA, the CDR3 is TGTGCCAGCAGTTCTGACACCTACGAGCAGTACTTC.

In its sample, this clonotype was seen many times. The J gene is TRBJ2-2, the V gene TRBV19, with D perhaps TRBD2 (6 bases). The CDR3 is 15 amino acids. The germline CDR1 and CDR2 sequences are LNHDA and SQIVND (reference sequence). Trimming removed 4 bases from V and 0 bases from J, with 9 bases in between. The CDR3: CASSTGLSNTGELFF. Here the CDR3 DNA reads TGTGCCAGTAGTACGGGACTTTCGAACACCGGGGAGCTGTTTTTT.

This clonotype was seen a handful of times. This chain links TRBV5-1 with TRBJ2-7, with 8 bases that match TRBD1. The junction had 6 bases not matched to a gene; V was cut back by 3 bases and J by 7 bases. The CDR3 is 13 amino acids. Per germline, CDR1 SGHRS and CDR2 YFSETQ. DNA of the CDR3: TGCGCCAGCAGCTATCAGGGGGCAGGTGAGCAGTACTTC. This gives the protein CASSYQGAGEQYF.

A remark on this clonotype: This sequence may be a read error, since a much larger clone differs from it by one base. The rearrangement uses TRBV29-1 and TRBJ2-2; D may be TRBD2 (6 bases). The CDR3 has 16 residues. CDR1 and CDR2 (germline): SQVTM, ANQGSEA. The CDR3 DNA is TGCAGCGTTGAAGATATGGCCCGAACGAACACCGGGGGGCTGTTTTTT. Amino acid sequence: CSVEDMARTNTGGLFF.

At least ten counts were recorded for this clonotype. This chain connects TRBV7-3 to TRBJ2-1, with 7 positions matching TRBD2. Germline values: CDR1 SGHTA, CDR2 FQGTGA. CDR3 length: 19 residues. The ends lost 5 bases at V and 0 bases at J; junction bases unmatched: 16. DNA for the CDR3: TGTGCCAGCAGCCCTCGGGGTCTAGCGGACGTTAGCTCCTACAATGAGCAGTTCTTC. Protein sequence: CASSPRGLADVSSYNEQFF.

The CDR3 reads CASSRWDRPQETQYF. The CDR3 region has the DNA TGCGCCAGCAGCCGATGGGACAGGCCCCAAGAGACCCAGTACTTC. V is TRBV23-1 and J is TRBJ2-5, with TRBD1 identical over 8 bases. TRBV23-1 is an open reading frame whose function is uncertain. Trimming at V came to 6 bases and at J to 1 base, leaving 7 bases not matched to a gene. The CDR3 sequence is 15 residues long.

This clonotype was seen ten or more times. V and J are TRBV7-9 and TRBJ2-5; 10 nucleotides agree with TRBD1. The V gene end was trimmed by 5 bases and the J gene end by 4 bases; junction bases not matched to a gene: 16. The CDR3 is made up of 18 amino acids. Germline CDR1 and CDR2: SEHNR and FQNEAQ (reference sequence). The CDR3 is CASSEGFWTGGDVETQYF. DNA for the CDR3: TGTGCCAGCAGCGAAGGCTTCTGGACAGGGGGAGATGTAGAGACCCAGTACTTC.

This clonotype was counted many times. J is TRBJ1-1 and V is TRBV10-3; 8 bases match TRBD1. The CDR3 has 12 residues. V lost 5 bases, J lost 7 bases, and 3 bases stayed unmatched. Germline V gene lookup returns CDR1 ENHRY and CDR2 SYGVKD. The CDR3 loop is CAISRTGSEAFF. CDR3 DNA sequence: TGTGCCATCAGTCGGACAGGGAGTGAAGCTTTCTTT.